This T cell receptor (beta chain) came from a study of patients and donors after allogeneic stem cell transplantation. MiXCR, applied by TCRdb to the RT-PCR reads, yields one record per CDR3 protein. The table lists over 150,000 distinct CDR3 sequences, around 41% of them singletons. The CDR3 length is 17 residues. Germline V gene data show CDR1 as SGHTA and CDR2 as FQGNSA. J was trimmed by 2 bases and V by 3 bases; bases with no gene match: 12. Sequenced input: blood, either unsorted or a sorted T cell fraction (not recorded which). J is TRBJ1-2 and V is TRBV7-2; the match to TRBD1 covers 7 bases. This TCR was recovered from a human donor who was either an allogeneic HSCT recipient or a stem cell or donor lymphocyte infusion donor (not recorded which). It is not recorded whose cells these are; they may come from a transplant donor. The DNA for the CDR3 is TGTGCCAGCAGCTTGGGACAGCTAATCCTCGCAAACTATGGCTACACCTTC. Translation: CASSLGQLILANYGYTF.